The present T cell receptor beta chain was sequenced within a study of identical twins. Whole-study findings and limits: Cross-sectional statistical analysis was relied on for the conclusions, without the same donors being followed.

CDR1 and CDR2 from the germline V gene are SEHNR and FQNEAQ (reference sequence). J gave up 5 bases and V 4 bases, and 4 bases lay outside the gene matches. The CDR3 extends over 15 amino acids. This clonotype was seen a handful of times. Its cognate antigen is unknown. TCRdb ran MiXCR on the 5' RACE reads and lists one entry per CDR3 protein. The repertoire has hundreds of thousands of distinct CDR3 sequences, about 20% of them found once; the top ten carry 4.3%. These data are also associated with another study on T cells expressing NK-cell markers.

This receptor was identified in a woman between 18 and 29 years old in good health. The sequenced sample was PBMCs. V and J are TRBV7-9 and TRBJ2-5; 13 bases align to TRBD2. This CDR3 is CASSSLGLAGETQYF. CDR3 DNA: TGTGCCAGCAGCTCCTTGGGACTAGCGGGGGAGACCCAGTACTTC.